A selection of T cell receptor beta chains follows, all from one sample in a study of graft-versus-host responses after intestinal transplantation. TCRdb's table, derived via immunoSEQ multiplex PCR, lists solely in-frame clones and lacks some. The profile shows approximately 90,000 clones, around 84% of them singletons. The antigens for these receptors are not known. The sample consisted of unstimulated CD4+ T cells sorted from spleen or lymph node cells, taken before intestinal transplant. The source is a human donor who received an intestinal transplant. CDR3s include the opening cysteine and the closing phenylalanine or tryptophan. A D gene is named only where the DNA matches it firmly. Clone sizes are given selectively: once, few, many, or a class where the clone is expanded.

CDR3: CASSGNTEAFF; DNA: TGTGCCAGCAGCGGGAACACTGAAGCTTTCTTT; J: TRBJ1-1; V: TRBV25-1; length: 11; D: NA; size: few
CDR3: CASSVGQGTEQFF; DNA: TGTGCTAGCAGCGTCGGTCAGGGGACTGAGCAGTTCTTC; J: TRBJ2-1; V: TRBV7-7; length: 13; D: NA; size: NA
CDR3: CASSGLGTSEAKNIQYF; DNA: TGTGCCAGCAGTGGCCTCGGGACTAGCGAGGCCAAAAACATTCAGTACTTC; J: TRBJ2-4; V: TRBV7-8; length: 17; D: TRBD2; size: NA
CDR3: CASSLLLAGPNTGELFF; DNA: TGTGCCAGCTCACTACTACTAGCGGGGCCGAACACCGGGGAGCTGTTTTTT; J: TRBJ2-2; V: TRBV18; length: 17; D: TRBD2; size: NA
CDR3: CASSGTGGTYNEQFF; DNA: TGTGCCAGCAGCGGTACAGGGGGCACCTACAATGAGCAGTTCTTC; J: TRBJ2-1; V: TRBV9; length: 15; D: TRBD1; size: NA
CDR3: CASSLSGTGSGYTF; DNA: TGTGCCAGCAGTTTATCTGGGACAGGCTCTGGCTACACCTTC; J: TRBJ1-2; V: TRBV27; length: 14; D: TRBD1; size: NA
CDR3: CASSVDGRTYEQYF; DNA: TGTGCCAGCAGCGTAGACGGGAGAACCTACGAGCAGTACTTC; J: TRBJ2-7; V: TRBV9; length: 14; D: NA; size: NA
CDR3: CASSQDRDRGRETQYF; DNA: TGCGCCAGCAGCCAAGACAGGGACAGGGGACGAGAGACCCAGTACTTC; J: TRBJ2-5; V: TRBV4-1; length: 16; D: TRBD1; size: NA
CDR3: CASSPRHRVGYGTDTQYF; DNA: TGTGCCAGCAGCCCGCGCCACAGGGTCGGTTACGGCACAGATACGCAGTATTTT; J: TRBJ2-3; V: TRBV5-4; length: 18; D: NA; size: NA
CDR3: CASSLQRRPGNTIYF; DNA: TGTGCCAGCAGTCTCCAAAGGCGGCCTGGAAACACCATATATTTT; J: TRBJ1-3; V: TRBV27; length: 15; D: NA; size: NA
CDR3: CASSARTRSSYNEQFF; DNA: TGTGCCAGCAGTGCCCGGACAAGAAGCTCCTACAATGAGCAGTTCTTC; J: TRBJ2-1; V: TRBV27; length: 16; D: NA; size: few
CDR3: CASSPMTGGSPAFF; DNA: TGTGCCAGCTCACCAATGACAGGGGGCTCTCCAGCTTTCTTT; J: TRBJ1-1; V: TRBV18; length: 14; D: TRBD1; size: NA
CDR3: CASSSMFGTSYEQFF; DNA: TGTGCCAGCAGTTCCATGTTTGGGACTAGCTATGAGCAGTTCTTC; J: TRBJ2-1; V: TRBV28; length: 15; D: TRBD2; size: NA
CDR3: CARSLGGASCEQYF; DNA: TGTGCCAGAAGCTTAGGGGGCGCATCGTGCGAGCAGTACTTC; J: TRBJ2-7; V: TRBV7-5; length: 14; D: NA; size: NA
CDR3: CASRLAVSTDTQYF; DNA: TGTGCCAGCAGGCTAGCGGTTAGCACAGATACGCAGTATTTT; J: TRBJ2-3; V: TRBV7-8; length: 14; D: TRBD2; size: few
CDR3: CASSEGAGLIREAFF; DNA: TGTGCCAGCAGTGAGGGTGCGGGGCTGATCCGAGAAGCTTTCTTT; J: TRBJ1-1; V: TRBV2; length: 15; D: NA; size: NA
CDR3: CASIPFGRDGYTF; DNA: TGCGCCAGCATACCCTTTGGGCGGGATGGCTACACCTTC; J: TRBJ1-2; V: TRBV23-1; length: 13; D: NA; size: NA
CDR3: CASSQGQGETQYF; DNA: TGTGCCAGCAGCCAGGGACAGGGCGAGACCCAGTACTTC; J: TRBJ2-5; V: TRBV4-2; length: 13; D: TRBD1; size: NA
CDR3: CASSPGLAGYNEQFF; DNA: TGTGCCAGCTCACCGGGGCTAGCGGGGTACAATGAGCAGTTCTTC; J: TRBJ2-1; V: TRBV18; length: 15; D: TRBD2; size: NA
CDR3: CASSSDRGHNEQFF; DNA: TGCGCCAGCAGCTCGGACAGGGGGCACAATGAGCAGTTCTTC; J: TRBJ2-1; V: TRBV5-1; length: 14; D: TRBD1; size: NA
CDR3: CASRPGTSGLNEQFF; DNA: TGTGCCAGCAGGCCCGGGACTAGCGGTCTCAATGAGCAGTTCTTC; J: TRBJ2-1; V: TRBV2; length: 15; D: TRBD2; size: NA
CDR3: CASSFGGGNTGELFF; DNA: TGCGCCAGCAGCTTTGGCGGGGGAAACACCGGGGAGCTGTTTTTT; J: TRBJ2-2; V: TRBV5-1; length: 15; D: TRBD2; size: NA
CDR3: CATSRLGGQGRRSSYEQYF; DNA: TGTGCCACCAGCAGATTAGGGGGACAGGGGCGGAGGAGCTCCTACGAGCAGTACTTC; J: TRBJ2-7; V: TRBV15; length: 19; D: TRBD1; size: NA
CDR3: CASSMSRRAETQYF; DNA: TGTGCCAGTAGTATGAGCCGCAGGGCGGAGACCCAGTACTTC; J: TRBJ2-5; V: TRBV19; length: 14; D: NA; size: NA
CDR3: CASSLSSVVRGNTIYF; DNA: TGCGCCAGCAGCTTATCCTCAGTGGTGAGGGGAAACACCATATATTTT; J: TRBJ1-3; V: TRBV5-1; length: 16; D: NA; size: once
CDR3: CASSLVGTNYEQYF; DNA: TGTGCCAGCAGCTTGGTAGGGACAAACTACGAGCAGTACTTC; J: TRBJ2-7; V: TRBV5-5; length: 14; D: NA; size: NA
CDR3: CASSPSGGSYNEQFF; DNA: TGTGCCAGCAGTCCCTCGGGGGGCTCCTACAATGAGCAGTTCTTC; J: TRBJ2-1; V: TRBV2; length: 15; D: TRBD2; size: NA
CDR3: CASSLGTTLAGTDTQYF; DNA: TGCGCCAGCAGCTTGGGAACCACACTAGCGGGGACAGATACGCAGTATTTT; J: TRBJ2-3; V: TRBV5-1; length: 17; D: TRBD2; size: NA
CDR3: CASSLGGGRAGGYEQYF; DNA: TGTGCCAGCAGTTTAGGGGGCGGGAGGGCCGGGGGGTACGAGCAGTACTTC; J: TRBJ2-7; V: TRBV28; length: 17; D: TRBD2; size: NA
CDR3: CASSTTGIRKYF; DNA: TGTGCCAGTAGTACGACAGGAATACGCAAGTATTTT; J: TRBJ2-3; V: TRBV19; length: 12; D: NA; size: NA
CDR3: CASSYGLTATEQYF; DNA: TGTGCCAGCAGTTACGGGTTGACAGCTACCGAGCAGTACTTC; J: TRBJ2-7; V: TRBV6-5; length: 14; D: NA; size: NA
CDR3: CASRRTGYGEQYF; DNA: TGTGCCAGCAGAAGGACAGGGTATGGCGAGCAGTACTTC; J: TRBJ2-7; V: TRBV6-5; length: 13; D: TRBD1; size: once
CDR3: CASSLRTSGGSSYNEQFF; DNA: TGTGCCAGCAGCTTAAGGACTAGCGGGGGGAGCTCCTACAATGAGCAGTTCTTC; J: TRBJ2-1; V: TRBV11-3; length: 18; D: TRBD2; size: NA
CDR3: CASSFSILNSSPLHF; DNA: TGTGCCAGCAGCTTTAGCATACTGAACTCATCACCCCTCCACTTT; J: TRBJ1-6; V: TRBV7-2; length: 15; D: NA; size: NA
CDR3: CASSAGTAQGVTQYF; DNA: TGCGCCAGCAGCGCAGGGACTGCGCAGGGTGTTACGCAGTATTTT; J: TRBJ2-3; V: TRBV5-1; length: 15; D: NA; size: NA
CDR3: CASSPPDRIRYTF; DNA: TGTGCCAGCAGCCCTCCGGACAGAATTCGCTACACCTTC; J: TRBJ1-2; V: TRBV7-8; length: 13; D: NA; size: NA
CDR3: CASNRDYGYTF; DNA: TGTGCCAGTAACCGAGACTATGGCTACACCTTC; J: TRBJ1-2; V: TRBV19; length: 11; D: NA; size: NA
CDR3: CATREGAKNIQYF; DNA: TGTGCCACCAGGGAGGGGGCCAAAAACATTCAGTACTTC; J: TRBJ2-4; V: TRBV28; length: 13; D: TRBD2; size: NA
CDR3: CASSQAGTGGYEQYF; DNA: TGCGCCAGCAGCCAGGCCGGGACAGGGGGATACGAGCAGTACTTC; J: TRBJ2-7; V: TRBV4-1; length: 15; D: TRBD1; size: NA
CDR3: CAISAGFSYEQYF; DNA: TGTGCCATCAGTGCAGGGTTCTCCTACGAGCAGTACTTC; J: TRBJ2-7; V: TRBV10-3; length: 13; D: NA; size: NA
CDR3: CASGTGYNEQFF; DNA: TGCGCCAGCGGGACAGGCTACAATGAGCAGTTCTTC; J: TRBJ2-1; V: TRBV5-1; length: 12; D: TRBD1; size: NA
CDR3: CASRGAAEAFF; DNA: TGTGCCAGTAGAGGAGCGGCTGAAGCTTTCTTT; J: TRBJ1-1; V: TRBV6-5; length: 11; D: NA; size: few
CDR3: CASSGTGSKNIQYF; DNA: TGTGCCAGCAGTGGGACAGGGTCCAAAAACATTCAGTACTTC; J: TRBJ2-4; V: TRBV25-1; length: 14; D: TRBD1; size: NA
CDR3: CASSQTGDRVIMNTEAFF; DNA: TGCGCCAGCAGCCAAACTGGCGACAGGGTTATCATGAACACTGAAGCTTTCTTT; J: TRBJ1-1; V: TRBV4-1; length: 18; D: TRBD1; size: NA
CDR3: CASSIVADTGELFF; DNA: TGTGCCAGTAGTATAGTAGCCGACACCGGGGAGCTGTTTTTT; J: TRBJ2-2; V: TRBV19; length: 14; D: NA; size: NA
CDR3: CASSIGLAGGGSETQYF; DNA: TGTGCCAGCAGCATCGGACTAGCGGGAGGGGGTTCGGAGACCCAGTACTTC; J: TRBJ2-5; V: TRBV9; length: 17; D: TRBD2; size: once
CDR3: CASSSMSGLVWEQYF; DNA: TGCGCCAGCAGCTCTATGTCGGGACTAGTCTGGGAGCAGTACTTC; J: TRBJ2-5; V: TRBV5-1; length: 15; D: TRBD2; size: NA
CDR3: CASKGRGRGGLLYNEQFF; DNA: TGTGCCAGTAAGGGGAGGGGCCGAGGGGGACTCCTATACAATGAGCAGTTCTTC; J: TRBJ2-1; V: TRBV19; length: 18; D: NA; size: NA
CDR3: CASSPDRGEGEQYF; DNA: TGTGCCAGCAGCCCGGACAGGGGAGAAGGCGAGCAGTACTTC; J: TRBJ2-7; V: TRBV5-6; length: 14; D: TRBD1; size: NA
CDR3: CASSLRAGGKNTEAFF; DNA: TGCGCCAGCAGCTTGAGGGCAGGGGGGAAGAACACTGAAGCTTTCTTT; J: TRBJ1-1; V: TRBV5-1; length: 16; D: TRBD1; size: NA
CDR3: CASSETGSRAFF; DNA: TGTGCCAGCAGTGAAACAGGGTCGAGAGCTTTCTTT; J: TRBJ1-1; V: TRBV27; length: 12; D: NA; size: NA
CDR3: CASSESGRSPYEQYF; DNA: TGTGCCAGCAGTGAGAGCGGGAGGTCCCCCTACGAGCAGTACTTC; J: TRBJ2-7; V: TRBV6-1; length: 15; D: TRBD2; size: NA
CDR3: CASSPGGVTGELFF; DNA: TGTGCCAGCAGCCCGGGGGGGGTAACCGGGGAGCTGTTTTTT; J: TRBJ2-2; V: TRBV7-3; length: 14; D: TRBD2; size: NA